These 14 T cell receptor beta chains share one sample of origin, sequenced in a study of T cell changes during pregnancy in multiple sclerosis. Libraries were prepared by immunoSEQ multiplex PCR; TCRdb keeps only in-frame clonotypes and omits some of them. The data show tens of thousands of clones, around 92% seen once. This specimen was peripheral blood, taken in the first trimester of pregnancy. All receptors come from a female donor with multiple sclerosis, enrolled in a pregnancy study.

The chain is built from TRBV7-2 and TRBJ1-4, with D possibly matching TRBD1 (6 bases). CDR1 is SGHTA, CDR2 FQGNSA, per germline. The CDR3 loop spans 15 amino acids. V was pared by 3 bases and J by 3 bases, with 11 bases between. CDR3 sequence reads: CASSLRGHSNEKLFF. The CDR3 bases are TGTGCCAGCAGCTTGAGGGGACACTCTAATGAAAAACTGTTTTTT. The complete variable domain, with remaining parts taken from reference TRBV7-2 and TRBJ1-4, reads GAGVSQSPSNKVTEKGKDVELRCDPISGHTALYWYRQSLGQGLEFLIYFQGNSAPDKSGLPSDRFSAERTGGSVSTLTIQRTQQEDSAVYLCASSLRGHSNEKLFFGSGTQLSVL.

This clone was seen a handful of times. V is TRBV5-4 and J is TRBJ1-4; D is ambiguous. V was pared by 2 bases and J by 4 bases, with 12 bases between. The CDR3 has 15 residues. Germline assignment: CDR1 SGHNT and CDR2 YYREEE (reference sequence). CDR3 sequence: CASSLKTSGNEKLFF. CDR3 bases: TGTGCCAGCAGCTTAAAAACTAGCGGTAATGAAAAACTGTTTTTT.

This clone was counted once. This sequence joins TRBV21-1 and TRBJ2-5; TRBD2, the table's D call, was not compared with the DNA. TRBV21-1 is labeled a pseudogene. The CDR3 has 14 amino acids. The CDR3 DNA reads as TGTGCCAGCAGCAAAGAGGGAGGGTTAAGGACCCAGTACTTC. Its translation is CASSKEGGLRTQYF.

This chain joins TRBV6-1 and TRBJ1-1; D unresolved. Deletions cut 7 bases from V and 1 base from J, with 10 bases between. CDR3 length: 13 residues. The germline V gene has CDR1 MNHNS and CDR2 SASEGT. DNA for the CDR3: TGTGCCAGCACCACGCCCGGGAACACTGAAGCTTTCTTT. It yields the protein CASTTPGNTEAFF.

The rearrangement joins TRBV18 to TRBJ2-5, with a possible D match to TRBD2 (6 bases). Germline CDR1 and CDR2: KGHSH and LQKENI. Trimming left V 3 bases short and J 5 bases short, with 19 bases between. The CDR3 is 16 residues long. The CDR3 DNA follows: TGTGCCAGCTCACCCGACGGGGCACGGAGGGTGGAGACCCAGTACTTC. Protein sequence: CASSPDGARRVETQYF.

The rearrangement uses TRBV14 and TRBJ2-3; the D is unclear. Germline CDR1 SGHDN, CDR2 FVKESK. V was cut by 1 base and J by 5 bases, with 4 bases left in between. There are 12 residues in the CDR3. CDR3 coding DNA: TGTGCCAGCAGCCAAGCGGTAGATACGCAGTATTTT. Translated: CASSQAVDTQYF.

The chain uses TRBV25-1 and TRBJ2-1; TRBD2 aligns across 12 bases. The J segment lost 7 bases and the V segment lost 4 bases, leaving 8 bases of the junction unmatched. The CDR3 contains 16 residues. From germline, CDR1 is MGHDK and CDR2 SYGVNS. The CDR3 coding sequence is TGTGCCAGCAGTGGATTCCTAGCGGGGGGGAAGAATGAGCAGTTCTTC. Protein: CASSGFLAGGKNEQFF.

V usage is TRBV6-5 and J usage is TRBJ1-4; 8 bases align to TRBD1. Germline assignment: CDR1 MNHEY and CDR2 SVGAGI. Germline trimming cut 2 bases from V and 7 bases from J; bases unmatched to any gene: 9. There are 16 residues in the CDR3. The CDR3 DNA is TGTGCCAGCAGTTACACAAGGACAGGGTCACTTGAAAAACTGTTTTTT. Translated, it gives CASSYTRTGSLEKLFF.

The chain employs TRBV6-5 and TRBJ1-4; D uncertain. The CDR3 contains 16 residues. Germline V gives CDR1 MNHEY, CDR2 SVGAGI. Trimming stripped 4 bases from V and 4 bases from J, with 16 bases between. The CDR3 here is CASSSQSRSVNEKLFF. CDR3 nucleotides: TGTGCCAGCAGTTCACAATCCAGGTCCGTTAATGAAAAACTGTTTTTT.

The chain has TRBV5-4 and TRBJ1-4; the match to TRBD1 covers 8 bases. V lost 4 bases, J lost 7 bases, and 9 bases stayed unmatched. The CDR3 length is 15 residues. The V gene's germline CDR1 is SGHNT and CDR2 YYREEE (reference sequence). In nucleotides, the CDR3 is TGTGCCAGCAGCGAAACAGGGGGGATAAGTGAAAAACTGTTTTTT. Amino acid sequence: CASSETGGISEKLFF.

The V call is TRBV11-2, the J call TRBJ2-7, with TRBD1 identical over 9 bases. J gave up 1 base and V 5 bases, and 3 bases lay outside the gene matches. Per the germline V gene, CDR1 is SGHAT and CDR2 is FQNNGV. This CDR3 region has 14 residues. DNA for the CDR3: TGTGCCAGCAGCGTCGGGACAGGGTCCTACGAGCAGTACTTC. Amino acids: CASSVGTGSYEQYF.

This clone was seen only a few times. This rearrangement joins TRBV6-1 to TRBJ1-2; TRBD1 is a possible D gene (6 bases). Trimming took off 2 bases at V and 14 bases at J, with 6 bases between the two ends. CDR3 size: 9 residues. Germline V lookup: CDR1 MNHNS, CDR2 SASEGT. CDR3 sequence reads: CASSERGTF. The CDR3 bases are TGTGCCAGCAGTGAAAGGGGGACCTTC.

In its sample, this clone was seen once. The chain combines TRBV12-1 with TRBJ2-7; the table's D call TRBD1 went unverified against the DNA. TRBV12-1 is an annotated pseudogene. This CDR3 is 16 amino acids long. The CDR3 nucleotides read TGTGCCAGCAGCCCGCATTACAGGGGGCAAATGGGCGAGCAGTACTTC. Its protein is CASSPHYRGQMGEQYF.

This clone was found once. CDR3 loop: CAYHNVNTEAFF. The CDR3, as DNA: TGTGCTTACCACAATGTGAACACTGAAGCTTTCTTT. The chain uses TRBV30 and TRBJ1-1; D remains unclear. The CDR3 is 12 residues long. From germline, CDR1 is GTSNPN and CDR2 SVGIG (reference sequence). The full variable domain, in which reference TRBV30 and TRBJ1-1 provide the parts outside the CDR3, is SQTIHQWPATLVQPVGSPLSLECTVEGTSNPNLYWYRQAAGRGLQLLFYSVGIGQISSEVPQNLSASRPQDRQFILSSKKLLLSDSGFYLCAYHNVNTEAFFGQGTRLTVV.